This entry is about one T cell receptor beta chain. The CDR3 is made up of 17 amino acids. V shed 4 bases and J 5 bases; nucleotides not matched to a gene: 12. Germline lookup yields CDR1 KGHDR and CDR2 SFDVKD. Original processing methods: Using reference gene primer amplification, nucleated cell counts were estimated. The repertoire was sequenced with immunoSEQ multiplex PCR; TCRdb's copy has only in-frame clones and lacks some. V, J and clone size are taken as reported in that table, and D and trimming were inferred from the DNA itself. The top ten clones hold almost 2% of a sample with around 450,000 clones, nearly 90% of them seen once. Participant-reported clinical history was the basis for cohort assignment. This entry comes from a study of blood T cell repertoires in COVID-19. At the level of the study: The analysed material was cDNA or gDNA that came from T cells, B-cell-depleted T cells, or PBMCs.

The genes are TRBV24-1 and TRBJ1-5, with TRBD1 matching 8 bases. Sequencing was carried out using PBMCs or T cells enriched from blood (not recorded which). The sequence was collected from a woman younger than 30 with acute COVID-19. CDR3 DNA: TGTGCCACCAGTGACCCCCTAGGACAGGGTGTCGATCAGCCCCAGCATTTT. This translates into CATSDPLGQGVDQPQHF.